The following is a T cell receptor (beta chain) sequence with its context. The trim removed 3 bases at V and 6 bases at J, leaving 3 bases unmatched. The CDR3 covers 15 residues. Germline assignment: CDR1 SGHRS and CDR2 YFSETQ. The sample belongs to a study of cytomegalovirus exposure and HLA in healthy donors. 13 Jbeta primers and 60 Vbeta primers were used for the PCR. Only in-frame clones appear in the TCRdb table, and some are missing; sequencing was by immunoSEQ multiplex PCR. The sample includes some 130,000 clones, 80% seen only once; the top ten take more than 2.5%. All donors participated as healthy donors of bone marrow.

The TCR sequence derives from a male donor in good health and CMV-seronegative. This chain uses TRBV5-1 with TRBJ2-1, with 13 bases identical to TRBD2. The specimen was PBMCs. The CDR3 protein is CASSSGLAGVNEQFF. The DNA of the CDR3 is TGCGCCAGCAGCTCCGGACTAGCGGGAGTCAATGAGCAGTTCTTC.